This note documents a single TCR beta chain sequence. What it recognizes is unknown. Other DNA sequences within the sample encode an identical CDR3. The data stem from a study of T cell responses to AZD1222 COVID-19 vaccine. As for the study in general: Second doses that came at about 4 or about 12 weeks were put together.

Sequencing was performed with immunoSEQ multiplex PCR; in TCRdb, only in-frame clones are kept and a portion is missing. The data contain 120,000 or so clones, approximately 90% of them singletons. CDR3 length: 13 residues. The ends were cut back, 2 bases at V and 4 bases at J, with 3 bases in the middle. General study points: Unmutated variant regions are reportedly the target of nearly half of TCRs that are spike-specific. Increased Spike-specific TCR breadth and depth were observed after two AZD1222 doses.

The TCR was taken from an adult in good health. Sample: peripheral blood, taken on day 0 of AZD1222 vaccination. This chain links TRBV12-3 or TRBV12-4 with TRBJ2-6, with unresolved D. The CDR3 protein is CASSLLGANVLTF. The DNA for the CDR3 is TGTGCCAGCAGTTTACTGGGGGCCAACGTCCTGACTTTC.